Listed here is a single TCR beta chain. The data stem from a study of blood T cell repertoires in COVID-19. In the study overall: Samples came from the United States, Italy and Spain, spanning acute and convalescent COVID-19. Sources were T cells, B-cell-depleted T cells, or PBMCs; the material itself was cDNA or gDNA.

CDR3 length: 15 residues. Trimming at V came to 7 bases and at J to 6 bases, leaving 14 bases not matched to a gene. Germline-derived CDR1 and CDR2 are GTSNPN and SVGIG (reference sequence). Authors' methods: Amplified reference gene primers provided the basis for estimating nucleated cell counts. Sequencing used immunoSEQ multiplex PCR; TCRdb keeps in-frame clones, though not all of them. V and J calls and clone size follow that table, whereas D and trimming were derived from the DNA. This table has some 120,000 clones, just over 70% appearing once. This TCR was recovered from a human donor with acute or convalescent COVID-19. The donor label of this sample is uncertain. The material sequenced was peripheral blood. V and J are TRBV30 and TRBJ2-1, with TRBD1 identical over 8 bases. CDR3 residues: CAYIPDRGRSNEQFF. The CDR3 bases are TGTGCCTACATACCAGACAGGGGAAGATCCAATGAGCAGTTCTTC.